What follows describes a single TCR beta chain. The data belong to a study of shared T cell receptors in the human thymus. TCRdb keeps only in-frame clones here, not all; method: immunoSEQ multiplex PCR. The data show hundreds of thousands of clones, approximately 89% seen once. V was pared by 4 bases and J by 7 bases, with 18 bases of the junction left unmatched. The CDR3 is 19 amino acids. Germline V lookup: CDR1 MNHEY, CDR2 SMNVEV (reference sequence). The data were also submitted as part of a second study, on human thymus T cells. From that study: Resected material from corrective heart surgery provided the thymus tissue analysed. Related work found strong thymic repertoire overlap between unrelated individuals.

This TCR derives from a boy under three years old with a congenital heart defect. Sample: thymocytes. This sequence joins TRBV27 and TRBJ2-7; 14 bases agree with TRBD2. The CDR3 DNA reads TGTGCCAGCAGTTCAACCGGGACTAGCGGGAGATCGGGAACGGGTGAGCAGTACTTC. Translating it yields CASSSTGTSGRSGTGEQYF.